The 15 T cell receptor beta chains given below trace back to one sample, sequenced in a study of shared clonotypes between healthy human individuals. The method was immunoSEQ multiplex PCR; TCRdb's version includes in-frame clones alone and lacks a portion of them. Of some 690,000 clones listed, around 90% are singletons. The specimen was memory CD8+ T cells from PBMCs. The sample's subset: CD45RO+ cells pooled with CCR7-negative TemRA cells. The receptors here all came from a young man in good health. Some clones in this sample may be carry-over from other donors' samples.

This clone showed up just once. The CDR3 DNA reads TGTGCCAGCAGGATGGCTAGCGGGAGGGCCAAGGAGACCCAGTACTTC. This codes for CASRMASGRAKETQYF. The chain couples TRBV11-2 to TRBJ2-5; 12 nucleotides match TRBD2. The V and J ends lost 6 bases and 5 bases, in that order; junction bases with no gene match: 10. Germline CDR1 SGHAT, CDR2 FQNNGV. The CDR3 sequence is 16 residues long.

The chain couples TRBV6-6 to TRBJ2-1; D is uncertain. The CDR3 totals 13 residues. V lost 2 bases, J lost 3 bases, and 5 bases lay in between. The germline V gene encodes CDR1 MNHNY and CDR2 SVGAGI (reference sequence). The CDR3 loop is CASSYDIYNEQFF. The CDR3 bases are TGTGCCAGCAGTTACGACATCTACAATGAGCAGTTCTTC.

This chain connects TRBV25-1 to TRBJ2-7, with no clear D. The V end was cut by 5 bases, the J end by 4 bases, with 9 bases between. The germline V gene encodes CDR1 MGHDK and CDR2 SYGVNS. The CDR3 is 12 amino acids. CDR3 protein: CASSLGRYEQYF. The CDR3 nucleotides read TGTGCCAGCAGTCTCGGACGGTACGAGCAGTACTTC.

DNA for the CDR3: TGCGCCAGCAGCCGAGACCGAGAAGGCTACACCTTC. This gives the protein CASSRDREGYTF. V usage is TRBV5-1 and J usage is TRBJ1-2; D is uncertain. Trimming removed 4 bases at V and 8 bases at J, with 12 bases between. The CDR3 spans 12 residues. Germline V CDR1 and CDR2: SGHRS, YFSETQ.

V gene TRBV9 combines with J gene TRBJ2-3; either TRBD1 or TRBD2 may fit D (5 bases each). V lost 3 bases and J lost 7, with 15 bases in between. The V gene's germline CDR1 is SGDLS and CDR2 YYNGEE. The CDR3 runs to 14 residues. The DNA of the CDR3 is TGTGCCAGCAGCGCGACAGTGAGGGGTAATACGCAGTATTTT. The encoded protein is CASSATVRGNTQYF.

The chain combines TRBV29-1 with TRBJ2-3; 14 bases map to TRBD2. V was clipped by 7 bases and J by 2 bases; unmatched bases: 8. The CDR3 is 16 residues long. Germline assignment: CDR1 SQVTM and CDR2 ANQGSEA. CDR3 sequence: CSGGLAGGLYTDTQYF. CDR3 bases: TGCAGCGGTGGACTAGCGGGAGGCCTATACACAGATACGCAGTATTTT.

The chain joins TRBV6-1 to TRBJ1-1; tentative D call: TRBD1 (6 bases). V gave up 3 bases and J gave up 4 bases, with 18 bases separating them. The CDR3 consists of 16 residues. Germline CDR1 reads MNHNS; CDR2 reads SASEGT. The CDR3 DNA follows: TGTGCCAGCAGTGATCAAGAACAGGGAATTTTCACTGAAGCTTTCTTT. This gives the protein CASSDQEQGIFTEAFF.

V and J are TRBV15 and TRBJ2-7, with 8 positions matching TRBD1. There are 15 residues in the CDR3. Looked up from germline, CDR1 is LNHNV and CDR2 is YYDKDF (reference sequence). V shed 1 base and J 7 bases; nucleotides not matched to a gene: 9. The CDR3 loop reads CATSRGSGGWVEQYF. CDR3 nucleotides: TGTGCCACCAGCAGAGGTTCAGGGGGCTGGGTGGAGCAGTACTTC.

This chain connects TRBV27 to TRBJ2-2; 7 bases map to TRBD2. The CDR3 consists of 13 residues. Germline CDR1 reads MNHEY; CDR2 reads SMNVEV (reference sequence). The trim removed 3 bases at V and 9 bases at J, leaving 4 bases unmatched. DNA for the CDR3: TGTGCCAGCAGTTTTGGGGGGACTAGGGAGCTGTTTTTT. It translates to CASSFGGTRELFF.

This clone has just one count. The J gene is TRBJ1-2, the V gene TRBV27; 9 bases agree with TRBD1. Germline lookup yields CDR1 MNHEY and CDR2 SMNVEV (reference sequence). V was clipped by 4 bases and J by 5 bases; unmatched bases: 5. CDR3 size: 14 residues. The CDR3 bases are TGTGCCAGCAGTTCCCCGGGACAGGGATATGGCTACACCTTC. It is translated as CASSSPGQGYGYTF.

The chain is built from TRBV28 and TRBJ1-2; possibly TRBD1 for D (5 bases). With 2 bases removed from V and 8 bases from J, the gap between germline ends came to 15 bases. This CDR3 comprises 14 residues. Germline V lookup: CDR1 MDHEN, CDR2 SYDVKM. The CDR3 loop reads CASSLTPVTGGYTF. In DNA form, the CDR3 reads TGTGCCAGCAGTTTAACCCCTGTAACAGGAGGCTACACCTTC.

This clone was detected only once. This sequence joins TRBV4-3 and TRBJ2-1; D not certain. The CDR3 spans 16 residues. V was cut by 0 bases and J by 4 bases, with 13 bases left in between. Germline values: CDR1 LGHNA, CDR2 YSLEER. CDR3: CASSQEVWSAYNEQFF. CDR3 coding DNA: TGCGCCAGCAGCCAAGAAGTATGGTCAGCGTACAATGAGCAGTTCTTC.

The chain couples TRBV27 to TRBJ2-7; the match to TRBD1 covers 9 bases. The V gene's germline CDR1 is MNHEY and CDR2 SMNVEV (reference sequence). Trimming cost V 3 bases and J 2 bases; bases outside gene matches: 5. This CDR3 region has 15 residues. DNA of the CDR3: TGTGCCAGCAGTTTGGTGGGACAGGGAACCTACGAGCAGTACTTC. It yields the protein CASSLVGQGTYEQYF.

The rearrangement joins TRBV6-1 to TRBJ1-1, with TRBD1 identical over 7 bases. Germline V CDR1 and CDR2: MNHNS, SASEGT. The CDR3 has 13 amino acids. Trimming cost V 9 bases and J 6 bases; bases outside gene matches: 10. Here the CDR3 DNA reads TGTGCCAGTTCGGACCAGGGGGGGCCTGAAGCTTTCTTT. It encodes CASSDQGGPEAFF.

With respect to this clone: A read error may be the cause here, since a much bigger clone is one base away. This same CDR3 is encoded by further DNA sequences in the sample. V gene TRBV6-5 combines with J gene TRBJ1-1, with unresolved D. Germline CDR1 MNHEY, CDR2 SVGAGI. The CDR3 runs to 11 residues. With 7 bases removed from V and 4 bases from J, the gap between germline ends came to 7 bases. CDR3 nucleotide sequence: TGTGCCAGCACCCCGGGCACTGAAGCTTTCTTT. It is translated as CASTPGTEAFF.